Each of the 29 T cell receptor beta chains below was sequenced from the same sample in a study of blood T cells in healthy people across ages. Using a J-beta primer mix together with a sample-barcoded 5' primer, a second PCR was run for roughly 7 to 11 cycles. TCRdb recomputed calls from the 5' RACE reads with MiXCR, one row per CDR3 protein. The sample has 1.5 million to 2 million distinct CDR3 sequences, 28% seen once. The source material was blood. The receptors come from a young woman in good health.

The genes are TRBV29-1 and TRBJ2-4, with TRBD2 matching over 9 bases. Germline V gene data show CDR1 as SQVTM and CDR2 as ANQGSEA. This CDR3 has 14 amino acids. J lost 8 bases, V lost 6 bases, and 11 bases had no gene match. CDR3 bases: TGCAGCGTGCTTAGCGGGAGCATTAGAGACATTCAGTACTTC. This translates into CSVLSGSIRDIQYF.

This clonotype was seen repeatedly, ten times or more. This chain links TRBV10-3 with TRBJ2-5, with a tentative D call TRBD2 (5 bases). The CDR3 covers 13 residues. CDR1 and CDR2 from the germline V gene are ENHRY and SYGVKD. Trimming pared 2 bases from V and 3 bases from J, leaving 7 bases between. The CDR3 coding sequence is TGTGCCATCAGTGAGGGGGAGAAAGAGACCCAGTACTTC. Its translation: CAISEGEKETQYF.

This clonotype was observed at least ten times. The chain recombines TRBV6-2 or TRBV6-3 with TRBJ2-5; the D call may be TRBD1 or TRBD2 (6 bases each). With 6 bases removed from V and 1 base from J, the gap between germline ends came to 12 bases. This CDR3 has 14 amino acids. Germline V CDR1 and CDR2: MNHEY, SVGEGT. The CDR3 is CASRRDNFQETQYF. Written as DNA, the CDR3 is TGTGCCAGCAGGCGGGACAACTTCCAAGAGACCCAGTACTTC.

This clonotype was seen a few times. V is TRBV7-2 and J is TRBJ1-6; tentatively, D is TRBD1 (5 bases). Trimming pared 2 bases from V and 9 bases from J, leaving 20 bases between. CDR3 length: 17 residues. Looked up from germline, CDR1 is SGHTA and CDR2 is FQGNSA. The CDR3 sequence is CASSLSITAGRSSPLHF. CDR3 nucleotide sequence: TGTGCCAGCAGCTTATCGATTACGGCAGGGAGATCTTCACCCCTCCACTTT. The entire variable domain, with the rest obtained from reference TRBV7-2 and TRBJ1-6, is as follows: GAGVSQSPSNKVTEKGKDVELRCDPISGHTALYWYRQSLGQGLEFLIYFQGNSAPDKSGLPSDRFSAERTGGSVSTLTIQRTQQEDSAVYLCASSLSITAGRSSPLHFGNGTRLTVT.

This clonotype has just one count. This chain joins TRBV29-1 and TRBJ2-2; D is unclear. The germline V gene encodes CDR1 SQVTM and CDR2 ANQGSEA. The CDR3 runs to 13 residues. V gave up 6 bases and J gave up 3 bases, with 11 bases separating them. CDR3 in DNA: TGCAGCGTCCACCTATCCTACACCGGGGAGCTGTTTTTT. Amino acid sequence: CSVHLSYTGELFF.

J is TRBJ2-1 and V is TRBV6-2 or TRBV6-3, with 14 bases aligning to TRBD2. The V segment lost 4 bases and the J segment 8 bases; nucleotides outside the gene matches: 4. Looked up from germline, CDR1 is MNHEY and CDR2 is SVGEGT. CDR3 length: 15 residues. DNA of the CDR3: TGTGCCAGCAGTTTAGGGACTAGCGGGAGAGATGAGCAGTTCTTC. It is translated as CASSLGTSGRDEQFF.

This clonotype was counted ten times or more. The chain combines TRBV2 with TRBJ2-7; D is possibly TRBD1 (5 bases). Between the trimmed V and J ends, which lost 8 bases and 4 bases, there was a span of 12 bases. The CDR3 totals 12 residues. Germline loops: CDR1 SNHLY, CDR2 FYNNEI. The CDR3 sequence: CASGVQGYEQYF. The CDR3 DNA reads TGTGCCAGCGGGGTTCAGGGATACGAGCAGTACTTC.

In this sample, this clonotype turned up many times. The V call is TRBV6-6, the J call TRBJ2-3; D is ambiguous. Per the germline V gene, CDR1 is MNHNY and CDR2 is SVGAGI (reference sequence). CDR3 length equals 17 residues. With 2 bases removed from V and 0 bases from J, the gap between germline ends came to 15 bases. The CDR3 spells CASSYPMVGDSTDTQYF. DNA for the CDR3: TGTGCCAGCAGTTACCCCATGGTTGGGGATAGCACAGATACGCAGTATTTT.

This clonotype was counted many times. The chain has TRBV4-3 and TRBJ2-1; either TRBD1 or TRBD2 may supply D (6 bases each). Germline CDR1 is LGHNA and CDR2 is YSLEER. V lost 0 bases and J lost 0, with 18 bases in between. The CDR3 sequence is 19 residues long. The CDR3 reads CASSQDEGGLSSSYNEQFF. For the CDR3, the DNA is TGCGCCAGCAGCCAAGATGAGGGGGGCCTTTCCAGCTCCTACAATGAGCAGTTCTTC.

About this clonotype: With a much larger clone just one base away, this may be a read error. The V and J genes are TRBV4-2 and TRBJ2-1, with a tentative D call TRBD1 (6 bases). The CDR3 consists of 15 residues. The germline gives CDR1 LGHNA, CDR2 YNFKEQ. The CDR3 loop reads CASSQAGVSYNGQFF. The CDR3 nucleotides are TGTGCCAGCAGCCAAGCAGGGGTCTCCTACAATGGGCAGTTCTTC.

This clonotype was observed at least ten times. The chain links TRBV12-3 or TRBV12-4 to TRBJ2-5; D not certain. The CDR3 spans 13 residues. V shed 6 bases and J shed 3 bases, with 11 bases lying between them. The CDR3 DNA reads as TGTGCCAGCAGGCCCCGATTTAAAGAGACCCAGTACTTC. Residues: CASRPRFKETQYF.

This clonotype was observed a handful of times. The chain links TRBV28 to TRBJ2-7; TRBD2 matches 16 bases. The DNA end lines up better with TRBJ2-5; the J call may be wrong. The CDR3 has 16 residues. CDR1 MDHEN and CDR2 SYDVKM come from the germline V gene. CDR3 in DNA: TGTGCCAGCGGTGGGACTAGCGGGGGGGTGGAAGAGACCCAGTACTTC. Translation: CASGGTSGGVEETQYF.

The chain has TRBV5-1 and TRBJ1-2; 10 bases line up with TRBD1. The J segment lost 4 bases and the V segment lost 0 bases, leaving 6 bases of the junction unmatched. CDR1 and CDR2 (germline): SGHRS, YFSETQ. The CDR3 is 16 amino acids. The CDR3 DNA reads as TGCGCCAGCAGCTTGGAGACAGGGGGCTTGGGCTATGGCTACACCTTC. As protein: CASSLETGGLGYGYTF.

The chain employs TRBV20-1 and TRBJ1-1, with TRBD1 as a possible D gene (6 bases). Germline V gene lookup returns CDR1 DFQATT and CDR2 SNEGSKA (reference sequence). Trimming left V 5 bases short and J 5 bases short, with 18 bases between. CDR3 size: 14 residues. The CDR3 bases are TGCAGTGCTGGGGGGGCCCAGAGGTTGACTGAAGCTTTCTTT. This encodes CSAGGAQRLTEAFF.

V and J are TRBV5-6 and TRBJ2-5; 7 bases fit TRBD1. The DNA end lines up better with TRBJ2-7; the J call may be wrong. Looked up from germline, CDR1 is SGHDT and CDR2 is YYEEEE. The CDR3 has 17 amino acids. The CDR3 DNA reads TGTGCCAGCAGCCCCCCCCAAGGGACAGCCCATGATTACGAGCAGTACTTC. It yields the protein CASSPPQGTAHDYEQYF.

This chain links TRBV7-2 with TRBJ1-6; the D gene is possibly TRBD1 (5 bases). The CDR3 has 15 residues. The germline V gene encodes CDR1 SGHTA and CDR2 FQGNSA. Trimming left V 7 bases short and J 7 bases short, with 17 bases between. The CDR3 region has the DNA TGTGCCAGCACCAACCAAGGGACGGGAAATTCACCCCTCCACTTT. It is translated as CASTNQGTGNSPLHF.

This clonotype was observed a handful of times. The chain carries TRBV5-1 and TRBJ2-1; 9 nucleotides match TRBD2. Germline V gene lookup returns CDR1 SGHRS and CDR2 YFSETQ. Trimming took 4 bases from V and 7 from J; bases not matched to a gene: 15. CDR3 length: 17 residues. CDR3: CASSDPGLAGSENEQFF. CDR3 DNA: TGCGCCAGCAGCGATCCGGGTCTAGCGGGGAGTGAGAATGAGCAGTTCTTC.

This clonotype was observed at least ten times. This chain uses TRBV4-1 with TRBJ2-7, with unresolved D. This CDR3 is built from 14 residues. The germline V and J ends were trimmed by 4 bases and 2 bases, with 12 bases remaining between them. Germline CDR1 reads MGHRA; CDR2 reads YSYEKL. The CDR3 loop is CASSPTLVTYEQYF. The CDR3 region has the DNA TGCGCCAGCAGCCCTACACTTGTTACCTACGAGCAGTACTTC.

CDR3 DNA sequence: TGTGCCAGCAGTTTTACTACGAACACTGAAGCTTTCTTT. Protein product: CASSFTTNTEAFF. The rearrangement joins TRBV28 to TRBJ1-1, with D unclear. Germline V gene sequence: CDR1 MDHEN, CDR2 SYDVKM. The CDR3 has 13 amino acids. The ends were cut back, 3 bases at V and 1 base at J, with 6 bases in the middle.

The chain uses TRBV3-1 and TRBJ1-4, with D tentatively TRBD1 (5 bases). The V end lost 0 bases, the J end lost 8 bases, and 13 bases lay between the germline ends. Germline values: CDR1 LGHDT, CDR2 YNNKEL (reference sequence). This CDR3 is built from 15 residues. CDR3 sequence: CASSQESRGREKLFF. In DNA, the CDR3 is TGTGCCAGCAGCCAAGAGTCAAGGGGTCGGGAAAAACTGTTTTTT.

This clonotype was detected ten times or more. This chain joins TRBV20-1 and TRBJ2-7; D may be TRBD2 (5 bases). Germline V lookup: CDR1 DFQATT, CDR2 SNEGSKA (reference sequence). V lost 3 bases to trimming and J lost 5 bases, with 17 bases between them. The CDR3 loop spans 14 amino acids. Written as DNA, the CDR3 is TGCAGTGCTAGGCGGGTAAAAGGTCGGGACGAGCAGTACTTC. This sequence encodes CSARRVKGRDEQYF.

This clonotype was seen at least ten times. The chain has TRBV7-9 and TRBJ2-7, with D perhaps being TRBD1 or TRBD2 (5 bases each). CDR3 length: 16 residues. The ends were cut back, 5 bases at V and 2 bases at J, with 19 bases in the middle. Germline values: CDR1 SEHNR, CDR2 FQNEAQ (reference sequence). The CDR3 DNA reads TGTGCCAGCAGCCCCGGGACGACGGGACGGACCTACGAGCAGTACTTC. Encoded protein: CASSPGTTGRTYEQYF.

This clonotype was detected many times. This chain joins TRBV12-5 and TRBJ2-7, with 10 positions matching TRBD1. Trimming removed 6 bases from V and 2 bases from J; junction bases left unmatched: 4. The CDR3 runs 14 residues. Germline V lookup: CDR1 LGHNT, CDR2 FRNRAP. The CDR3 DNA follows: TGTGCTAGTGGAGACGGACAGGGGGCCTACGAGCAGTACTTC. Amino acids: CASGDGQGAYEQYF.

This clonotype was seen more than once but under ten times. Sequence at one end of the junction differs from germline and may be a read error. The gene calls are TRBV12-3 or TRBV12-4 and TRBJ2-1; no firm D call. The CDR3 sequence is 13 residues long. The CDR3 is CASSFGESNEQFF. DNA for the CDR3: TGTGCTAGCAGTTTCGGAGAGTCAAATGAGCAGTTCTTC.

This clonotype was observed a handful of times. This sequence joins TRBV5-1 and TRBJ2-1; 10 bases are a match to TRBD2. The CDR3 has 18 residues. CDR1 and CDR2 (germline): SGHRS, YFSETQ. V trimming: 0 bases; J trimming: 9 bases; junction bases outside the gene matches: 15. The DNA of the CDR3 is TGCGCCAGCAGCTTGGCCTCCATACTAGCGGGGCCCCCCGCTGAGCAGTTCTTC. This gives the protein CASSLASILAGPPAEQFF. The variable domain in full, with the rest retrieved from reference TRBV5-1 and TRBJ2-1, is KAGVTQTPRYLIKTRGQQVTLSCSPISGHRSVSWYQQTPGQGLQFLFEYFSETQRNKGNFPGRFSGRQFSNSRSEMNVSTLELGDSALYLCASSLASILAGPPAEQFFGPGTRLTVL.

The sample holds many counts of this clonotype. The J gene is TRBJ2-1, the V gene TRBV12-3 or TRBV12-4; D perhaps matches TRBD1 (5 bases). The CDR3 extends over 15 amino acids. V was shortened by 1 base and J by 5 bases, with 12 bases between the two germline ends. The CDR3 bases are TGTGCCAGCAGTTTAGGGCAGGGAATCAACAATGAGCAGTTCTTC. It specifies CASSLGQGINNEQFF.

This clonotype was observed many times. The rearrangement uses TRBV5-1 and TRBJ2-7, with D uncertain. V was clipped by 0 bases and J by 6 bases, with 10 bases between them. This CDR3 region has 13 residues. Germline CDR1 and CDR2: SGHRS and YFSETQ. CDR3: CASSLEYSREQYF. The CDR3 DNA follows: TGCGCCAGCAGCTTGGAGTACAGCCGCGAGCAGTACTTC.

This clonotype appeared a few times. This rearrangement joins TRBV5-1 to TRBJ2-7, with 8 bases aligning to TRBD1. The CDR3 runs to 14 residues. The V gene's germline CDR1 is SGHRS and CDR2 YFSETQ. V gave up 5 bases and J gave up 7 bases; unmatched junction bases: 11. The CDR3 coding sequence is TGCGCCAGCAGGATTCGGCAGGGGGCGAATGAGCAGTACTTC. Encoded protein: CASRIRQGANEQYF.

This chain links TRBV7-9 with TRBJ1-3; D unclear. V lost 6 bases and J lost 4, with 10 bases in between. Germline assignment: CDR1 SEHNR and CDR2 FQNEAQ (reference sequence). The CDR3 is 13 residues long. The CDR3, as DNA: TGTGCCAGCAGACGGACGGAAGGAAACACCATATATTTT. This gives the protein CASRRTEGNTIYF.